The source of this TCR beta chain is a study of T cells in Graves' hyperthyroidism and ophthalmopathy. The CDR3 loop spans 17 amino acids. V lost 7 bases to trimming and J lost 3 bases; unmatched junction nucleotides: 15. Amplification yielded TCR beta CDR3 regions, with RNA transcripts as the source. HTBI primers were the set used in a first-round RT-PCR of the TCR CDR3. TCRdb independently ran MiXCR on the multiplex PCR reads; one entry per CDR3 protein. The table includes 300,000 to 400,000 distinct CDR3 sequences, roughly 18% detected once. No ophthalmopathy progression within 18 months constituted stable Graves' hyperthyroidism. Uncontrolled infection, other autoimmune disease, pregnancy or lactation disqualified patients from enrolment. In this sample, this clonotype turned up many times.

The chain has TRBV12-3 or TRBV12-4 and TRBJ2-1; 7 positions match TRBD1. The sequence was collected from a woman aged 50 to 60 with Graves' hyperthyroidism. The specimen sequenced was blood. Here the CDR3 reads CASIPLLGGTDYNEQFF. The CDR3 DNA reads as TGTGCCAGCATCCCACTACTCGGTGGGACAGACTACAATGAGCAGTTCTTC.